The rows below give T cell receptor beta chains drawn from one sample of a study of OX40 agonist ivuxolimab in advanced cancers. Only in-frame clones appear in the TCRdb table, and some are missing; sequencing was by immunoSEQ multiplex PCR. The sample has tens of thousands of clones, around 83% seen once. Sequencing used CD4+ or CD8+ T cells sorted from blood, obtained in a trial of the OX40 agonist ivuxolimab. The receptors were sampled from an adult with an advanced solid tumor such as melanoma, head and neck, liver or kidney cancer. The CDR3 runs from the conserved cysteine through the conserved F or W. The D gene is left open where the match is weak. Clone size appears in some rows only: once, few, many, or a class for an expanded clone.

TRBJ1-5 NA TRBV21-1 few TGTGCCAGCAGCAAGGGGACGAGGCAGCCCCAGCATTTT CASSKGTRQPQHF
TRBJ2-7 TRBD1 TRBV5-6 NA TGTGCCAGCAGCCCGACAGGGGTGACCTACGAGCAGTACTTC CASSPTGVTYEQYF
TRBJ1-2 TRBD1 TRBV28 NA TGTGCCAGCAGTTTGGCAACAGGGGTCTATGGCTACACCTTC CASSLATGVYGYTF
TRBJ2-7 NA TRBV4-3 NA TGCGCCAGCAGCCACAGTTTAGGGGCCGCGAGACCCTACGAGCAGTACTTC CASSHSLGAARPYEQYF
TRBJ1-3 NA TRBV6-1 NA TGTGCCAGCAGTGAAAGCCCAGGCTCTGGAAACACCATATATTTT CASSESPGSGNTIYF
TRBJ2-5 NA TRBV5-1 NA TGCGCCAGCAGTGGGCGGGTTGGTGGAGAGACCCAGTACTTC CASSGRVGGETQYF
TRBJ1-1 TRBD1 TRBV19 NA TGTGCCAGTAAGGGGGCGCGGTTCTCTGAAGCTTTCTTT CASKGARFSEAFF
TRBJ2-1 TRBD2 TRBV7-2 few TGTGCCAGCAGCTTATCAACTAGCGGGGGCCGAGGTGAGCAGTTCTTC CASSLSTSGGRGEQFF
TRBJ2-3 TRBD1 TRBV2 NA TGTGCCAGCAGTGCGGGACAGAGCACAGATACGCAGTATTTT CASSAGQSTDTQYF
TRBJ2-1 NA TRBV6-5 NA TGTGCCAGCAGTTATGTCGCGGGTGAGCAGTTCTTC CASSYVAGEQFF
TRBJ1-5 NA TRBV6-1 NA TGTGCCAGCAGTGAAAACGGGAGGTCACAGCCCCCGGTGCCCCAGCATTTT CASSENGRSQPPVPQHF
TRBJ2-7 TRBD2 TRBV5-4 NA TGTGCCAGCAGCTCCCCTGGGAGGGTTCTCGAGCAGTACTTC CASSSPGRVLEQYF
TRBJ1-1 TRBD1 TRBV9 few TGTGCCAGCAGCGTTGGGGGGACAGCTTTCACTGAAGCTTTCTTT CASSVGGTAFTEAFF
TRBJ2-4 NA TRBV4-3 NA TGCGCCAGCAGCCAAGAAAAGGAGACCCAAAACATTCAGTACTTC CASSQEKETQNIQYF
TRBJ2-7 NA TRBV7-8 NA TGTGCCAGCAACATACAGGGAGGCGAGCAGTACTTC CASNIQGGEQYF
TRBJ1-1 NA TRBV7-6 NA TGTGCCAGCAGCTCTTGGACACCTGAAGCTTTCTTT CASSSWTPEAFF
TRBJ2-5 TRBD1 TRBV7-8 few TGTGCCAGCAGCTTATTGGGACAGGGAGGTCAAGAGACCCAGTACTTC CASSLLGQGGQETQYF
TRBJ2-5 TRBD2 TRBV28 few TGTGCCAGCAGTTCTAGCGGGGGGGCCTACGAGACCCAGTACTTC CASSSSGGAYETQYF
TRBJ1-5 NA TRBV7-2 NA TGTGCCAGCAGCTCGGGGGGGGCCTGGGATCAGCCCCAGCATTTT CASSSGGAWDQPQHF
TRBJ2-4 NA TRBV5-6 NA TGTGCCAGCAGCTTGGAAAACTGGGGAAACATTCAGTACTTC CASSLENWGNIQYF
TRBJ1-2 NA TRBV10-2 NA TGCGCCACTGGAGACAGAACACTAATTTATTATGGCTACACCTTC CATGDRTLIYYGYTF
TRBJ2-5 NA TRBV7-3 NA TGTGCCAGCAGCTTTAAGGGGCTAGCGACGGAGACCCAGTACTTC CASSFKGLATETQYF
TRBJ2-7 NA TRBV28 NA TGTGCCAGCAGTTTATTACGGGCTCCCTACGAGCAGTACTTC CASSLLRAPYEQYF
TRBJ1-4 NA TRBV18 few TGTGCCAGCTCCCCTAATGATGGGAATAATGAAAAACTGTTTTTT CASSPNDGNNEKLFF
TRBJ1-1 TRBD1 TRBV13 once TGTGCCAGCAGCTTTTCGTGGGGTCAGGGGGGCGGTCAGTCTGAAGCTTTCTTT CASSFSWGQGGGQSEAFF
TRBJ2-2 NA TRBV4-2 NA TGTGCCAGCAGCCCCGTAAATGAAGGGGAGCTGTTTTTT CASSPVNEGELFF
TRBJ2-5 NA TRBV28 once TGTGCCAGCGACACCCGAAGGCTTGTGGGTAAAGAGACCCAGTACTTC CASDTRRLVGKETQYF
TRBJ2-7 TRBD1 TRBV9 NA TGTGCCAGCAGTCCCGGGACAGGGCCCTTTTCCTACGAGCAGTACTTC CASSPGTGPFSYEQYF
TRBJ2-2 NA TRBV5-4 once TGTGCCAGCAGTACCCCCCCGAACACCGGGGAGCTGTTTTTT CASSTPPNTGELFF
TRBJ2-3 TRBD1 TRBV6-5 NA TGTGCCAGCAAGAGGGGGCCGAGCGCAGATACGCAGTATTTT CASKRGPSADTQYF
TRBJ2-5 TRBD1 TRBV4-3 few TGCGCCAGCAGCCGGGGGACAGGGCCGAGGGTGGACCAGTACTTC CASSRGTGPRVDQYF
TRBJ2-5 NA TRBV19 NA TGTGCCAGTAGTTGGGGAGGTTCACAAGAGACCCAGTACTTC CASSWGGSQETQYF
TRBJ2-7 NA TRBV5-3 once TGTGCCAGAAGCTTGGGGCGGTTCCACTACGAGCAGTACTTC CARSLGRFHYEQYF
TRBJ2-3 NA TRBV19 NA TGTGCCAGTAGTAGCGGAGGAGGCACAGATACGCAGTATTTT CASSSGGGTDTQYF
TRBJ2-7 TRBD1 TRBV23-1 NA TGCGCCAGCAGTCTGCCCGGACAGGGGGCCTACGAGCAGTACTTC CASSLPGQGAYEQYF
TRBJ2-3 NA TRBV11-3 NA TGTGCCAGCAGCTTATTGGGGACGGATACGCAGTATTTT CASSLLGTDTQYF
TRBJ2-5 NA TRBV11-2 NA TGTGCCAGCCGCTTGGGGGGAGAGACCCAGTACTTC CASRLGGETQYF
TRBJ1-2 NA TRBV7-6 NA TGTGCCAGCAGCTTAGGCCCGGACGGAATAAACTATGGCTACACCTTC CASSLGPDGINYGYTF
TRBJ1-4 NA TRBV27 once TGTGCCAGCAGTTTGTCCAAGGGCTTTAGGCTGTTTTTT CASSLSKGFRLFF
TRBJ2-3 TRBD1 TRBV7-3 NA TGTGCCACCGCAGGGGGCTTAGCAGATACGCAGTATTTT CATAGGLADTQYF
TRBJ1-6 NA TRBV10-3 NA TGTGCCATCACGCCCAGCCCGGCGGATAATTCACCCCTCCACTTT CAITPSPADNSPLHF
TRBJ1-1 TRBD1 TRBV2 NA TGTGCCAGCAGGGTCGACAGGGACCGGCCTGAAGCTTTCTTT CASRVDRDRPEAFF
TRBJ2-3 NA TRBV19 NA TGTGCCAGTAGTATAGATCACGGGACGAATACGCAGTATTTT CASSIDHGTNTQYF
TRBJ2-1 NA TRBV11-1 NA TGTGCCAGCAGCCCAGGCAATGAGCAGTTCTTC CASSPGNEQFF
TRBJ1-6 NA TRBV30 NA TGTGCCGGAGGGATAACTAATTCACCCCTCCACTTT CAGGITNSPLHF
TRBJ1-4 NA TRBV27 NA TGTGCCAGCAGTCCACAGACGGGAGAATATGAAAAACTGTTTTTT CASSPQTGEYEKLFF